The TCR beta chain under discussion was sequenced for a study of shared T cell receptors in the human thymus. The CDR3 spans 17 residues. Germline loops: CDR1 SGDLS, CDR2 YYNGEE. V shed 2 bases, J shed 3 bases, and the junction held 11 bases outside the gene matches. Assay used: immunoSEQ multiplex PCR; TCRdb lists only in-frame clones, some missing. This repertoire shows some 700,000 clones, approximately 83% found once; its top ten account for more than 0.01%. These data also formed part of another study, on human thymus T cells. That work adds: Infants, healthy and Finnish, who were having corrective surgery for congenital heart defects served as donors. Surgeons resected thymus tissue during corrective heart surgery. Blood and thymic repertoires both appeared biased in V and J gene usage. Related research described strongly overlapping thymic repertoires in unrelated people.

The sample was thymocytes. This sequence was found in a girl in the first two years of life with a congenital heart defect. The chain recombines TRBV9 with TRBJ2-1; TRBD2 aligns across 7 bases. CDR3 protein: CASSVSATGTNYNEQFF. The CDR3 DNA sequence: TGTGCCAGCAGCGTTTCGGCGACCGGGACTAACTACAATGAGCAGTTCTTC. Based on the CDR3 plus reference TRBV9 and TRBJ2-1, the full variable domain is DSGVTQTPKHLITATGQRVTLRCSPRSGDLSVYWYQQSLDQGLQFLIQYYNGEERAKGNILERFSAQQFPDLHSELNLSSLELGDSALYFCASSVSATGTNYNEQFFGPGTRLTVL.